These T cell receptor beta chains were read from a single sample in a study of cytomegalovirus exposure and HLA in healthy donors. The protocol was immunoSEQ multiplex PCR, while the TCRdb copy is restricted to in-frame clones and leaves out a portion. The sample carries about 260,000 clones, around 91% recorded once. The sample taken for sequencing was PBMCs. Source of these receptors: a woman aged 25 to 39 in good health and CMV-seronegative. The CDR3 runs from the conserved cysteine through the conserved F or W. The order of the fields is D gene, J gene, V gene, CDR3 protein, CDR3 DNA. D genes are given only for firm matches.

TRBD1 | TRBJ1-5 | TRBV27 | CASSTGGNQPQHF | TGTGCCAGCAGTACAGGGGGGAATCAGCCCCAGCATTTT
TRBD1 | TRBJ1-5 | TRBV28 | CASSRRTGDGQPQHF | TGTGCCAGCAGCCGCCGGACAGGGGATGGTCAGCCCCAGCATTTT
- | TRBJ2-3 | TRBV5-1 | CASSLVGPSTDTQYF | TGCGCCAGCAGCTTGGTCGGTCCTAGCACAGATACGCAGTATTTT
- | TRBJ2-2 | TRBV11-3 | CASSSIGGELFF | TGTGCCAGCAGCTCCATAGGCGGGGAGCTGTTTTTT
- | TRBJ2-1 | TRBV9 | CASSVGWRHNEQFF | TGTGCCAGCAGCGTAGGATGGCGGCACAATGAGCAGTTCTTC
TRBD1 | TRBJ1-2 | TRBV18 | CASSPQTGATANYGYTF | TGTGCCAGCTCACCACAGACAGGGGCGACAGCTAACTATGGCTACACCTTC
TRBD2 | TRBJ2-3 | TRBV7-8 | CASSSVRTSSTDTQYF | TGTGCCAGCAGCTCGGTTAGGACTAGCAGCACAGATACGCAGTATTTT
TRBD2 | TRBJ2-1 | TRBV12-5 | CASGLVPGLASDEQFF | TGTGCTAGTGGTTTGGTCCCGGGACTAGCTTCCGATGAGCAGTTCTTC
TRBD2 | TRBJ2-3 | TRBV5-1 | CASSLTSGSTDTQYF | TGCGCCAGCAGCTTGACTAGCGGGAGCACAGATACGCAGTATTTT
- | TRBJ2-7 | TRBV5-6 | CASSLGLGSGYEQYF | TGTGCCAGCAGCTTGGGTTTAGGGTCTGGGTACGAGCAGTACTTC
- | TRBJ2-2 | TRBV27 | CASSFSASANTGELFF | TGTGCCAGCAGTTTTTCAGCGAGCGCGAACACCGGGGAGCTGTTTTTT
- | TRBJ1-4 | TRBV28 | CASNPGQPVSLVGKLFF | TGTGCCAGCAACCCGGGGCAGCCCGTCTCCCTAGTTGGAAAACTGTTTTTT
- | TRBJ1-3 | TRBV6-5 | CASSSHLRTSGNTIYF | TGTGCCAGCAGTTCTCACCTCCGAACCTCTGGAAACACCATATATTTT
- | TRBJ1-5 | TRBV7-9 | CASSGHQDPHNRHF | TGTGCCAGCAGCGGACATCAGGATCCCCATAATCGGCATTTT